The 28 T cell receptor beta chains presented below share a single source sample, sequenced in a study of T cells after yellow fever vaccination. MiXCR, applied by TCRdb to the 5' RACE reads, yields one record per CDR3 protein. The data hold under 550,000 distinct CDR3 sequences, with 21% observed a single time. This specimen consisted of PBMCs, obtained approximately 20 days after the first yellow fever vaccination. The receptors derive from a man younger than 30 who received the YFV17D yellow fever vaccine.

This clonotype was picked up a small number of times. This chain joins TRBV4-1 and TRBJ2-1, with TRBD2 as a possible D gene (6 bases). Trimming took 1 base from V and 4 from J, leaving 11 bases between them. The CDR3 totals 15 residues. In germline, CDR1 is MGHRA, CDR2 YSYEKL. This CDR3 is CASSQGYGGYNEQFF. DNA for the CDR3: TGCGCCAGCAGCCAAGGGTACGGGGGTTACAATGAGCAGTTCTTC.

About this clonotype itself: The junction shows a germline mismatch at one end, possibly a read error. The V call is TRBV20-1, the J call TRBJ1-5, with unresolved D. Germline V gives CDR1 DFQATT, CDR2 SNEGSKA (reference sequence). The CDR3 has 13 amino acids. In DNA, the CDR3 is TGCAGTGCCGGGGTGACTAGCGATCAGCCCCAGCATTTT. Its protein product is CSAGVTSDQPQHF.

The chain uses TRBV7-2 and TRBJ1-5; the D gene is possibly TRBD1 (6 bases). From germline, CDR1 is SGHTA and CDR2 FQGNSA. The V gene lost 0 bases and the J gene lost 7 bases, with 13 bases spanning the gap. This CDR3 is built from 15 residues. CDR3 nucleotide sequence: TGTGCCAGCAGCTTAGCGGGGGGCAGGGTACAGCCCCAGCATTTT. As protein: CASSLAGGRVQPQHF.

The J gene is TRBJ1-2, the V gene TRBV7-2, with 11 positions matching TRBD1. Germline CDR1 and CDR2: SGHTA and FQGNSA. J gave up 4 bases and V 1 base, and 5 bases lay outside the gene matches. This CDR3 has 16 residues. In DNA form, the CDR3 reads TGTGCCAGCAGCTTAGGGGACAGGGGGGTTATCTATGGCTACACCTTC. Encoded protein: CASSLGDRGVIYGYTF.

This clonotype was detected a few times. The chain employs TRBV6-1 and TRBJ1-5; TRBD1 might be the D (5 bases). Germline values: CDR1 MNHNS, CDR2 SASEGT. Trimming removed 8 bases from V and 4 bases from J, with 12 bases in between. This CDR3 is built from 13 residues. This CDR3 reads CASQPGTNQPQHF. CDR3 sequence (DNA): TGTGCCAGCCAACCGGGGACGAATCAGCCCCAGCATTTT.

This clonotype turned up a few times. The chain is built from TRBV2 and TRBJ1-5; D is undetermined. Germline lookup yields CDR1 SNHLY and CDR2 FYNNEI. Trimming pared 2 bases from V and 0 bases from J, leaving 8 bases between. CDR3 length: 15 residues. This chain's CDR3 is CASSEFTISNQPQHF. CDR3 in DNA: TGTGCCAGCAGTGAATTTACGATTAGCAATCAGCCCCAGCATTTT. The full variable domain, in which reference TRBV2 and TRBJ1-5 provide the parts outside the CDR3, is EPEVTQTPSHQVTQMGQEVILRCVPISNHLYFYWYRQILGQKVEFLVSFYNNEISEKSEIFDDQFSVERPDGSNFTLKIRSTKLEDSAMYFCASSEFTISNQPQHFGDGTRLSIL.

The chain has TRBV18 and TRBJ2-5; TRBD1 agrees at 9 bases. Germline V gene sequence: CDR1 KGHSH, CDR2 LQKENI. This CDR3 region has 15 residues. The J segment lost 5 bases and the V segment lost 3 bases, leaving 7 bases of the junction unmatched. The CDR3 reads CASSPHRGPGETQYF. As DNA, the CDR3 is TGTGCCAGCTCACCCCACAGGGGGCCGGGGGAGACCCAGTACTTC.

This chain links TRBV9 with TRBJ2-3, with 7 bases aligning to TRBD2. The CDR3 length is 16 residues. Germline values: CDR1 SGDLS, CDR2 YYNGEE. V was pared by 2 bases and J by 2 bases, with 8 bases of the junction left unmatched. As DNA, the CDR3 is TGTGCCAGCAGCGTCTTGGCGGGGGTGTCCACAGATACGCAGTATTTT. It yields the protein CASSVLAGVSTDTQYF.

This clonotype was counted between two and nine times. The genes are TRBV19 and TRBJ1-1; D is possibly TRBD1 (5 bases). The CDR3 consists of 15 residues. CDR1 and CDR2 (germline): LNHDA, SQIVND (reference sequence). Trimming removed 5 bases at V and 5 bases at J, with 18 bases between. In DNA form, the CDR3 reads TGTGCCAGTAGTGCCAGACAGTTCGTGTGGACTGAAGCTTTCTTT. As protein: CASSARQFVWTEAFF.

This clonotype was observed a handful of times. The rearrangement joins TRBV30 to TRBJ1-1, with D maybe TRBD1 (5 bases). Trimming stripped 4 bases from V and 5 bases from J, with 14 bases between. The CDR3 has 13 amino acids. The V gene's germline CDR1 is GTSNPN and CDR2 SVGIG (reference sequence). CDR3 region: CAWNGQGGTEAFF. The CDR3 DNA sequence: TGTGCCTGGAATGGGCAGGGAGGGACTGAAGCTTTCTTT.

The V and J genes are TRBV25-1 and TRBJ1-1; 10 nucleotides line up with TRBD1. The CDR3 runs to 13 residues. In germline, CDR1 is MGHDK, CDR2 SYGVNS. With V trimmed by 3 bases and J by 11 bases, 6 bases remained unmatched. CDR3: CASSDRTGGKAFF. The CDR3 DNA follows: TGTGCCAGCAGTGATAGGACAGGGGGGAAGGCTTTCTTT.

This clonotype was counted a few times. The genes are TRBV20-1 and TRBJ1-1; no clear D gene. CDR1 is DFQATT, CDR2 SNEGSKA, per germline (reference sequence). V was shortened by 0 bases and J by 1 base, with 6 bases between the two germline ends. This CDR3 contains 13 residues. The CDR3 region has the DNA TGCAGTGCTAGAGACTACAAGAACACTGAAGCTTTCTTT. Protein product: CSARDYKNTEAFF.

The chain is built from TRBV24-1 and TRBJ2-5; D might be TRBD2 (5 bases). CDR3 length: 13 amino acids. The V gene lost 3 bases and the J gene lost 4 bases, with 8 bases spanning the gap. Germline lookup yields CDR1 KGHDR and CDR2 SFDVKD. In nucleotides, the CDR3 is TGTGCCACCAGTGATCCCAGCGGAGAGACCCAGTACTTC. The encoded protein is CATSDPSGETQYF.

This chain connects TRBV27 to TRBJ2-5; maybe TRBD1 (6 bases). This CDR3 comprises 13 residues. V was pared by 6 bases and J by 5 bases, with 13 bases between. Per germline, CDR1 MNHEY and CDR2 SMNVEV (reference sequence). The CDR3 DNA reads as TGTGCCAGCAGGGTCTGGGGGCGGGAGACCCAGTACTTC. Translation gives CASRVWGRETQYF.

The J gene is TRBJ2-1, the V gene TRBV30; 7 nucleotides agree with TRBD1. With V trimmed by 5 bases and J by 7 bases, 11 bases remained unmatched. There are 14 residues in the CDR3. Germline V gene lookup returns CDR1 GTSNPN and CDR2 SVGIG (reference sequence). The CDR3 loop is CAWGIRDRGNEQFF. DNA for the CDR3: TGTGCCTGGGGTATCCGGGACAGAGGGAATGAGCAGTTCTTC. Drawing the rest from reference TRBV30 and TRBJ2-1, the complete variable domain is SQTIHQWPATLVQPVGSPLSLECTVEGTSNPNLYWYRQAAGRGLQLLFYSVGIGQISSEVPQNLSASRPQDRQFILSSKKLLLSDSGFYLCAWGIRDRGNEQFFGPGTRLTVL.

This clonotype has at least ten counts. This chain uses TRBV5-1 with TRBJ2-5; 10 bases fit TRBD2. V lost 2 bases to trimming and J lost 0 bases; unmatched junction nucleotides: 13. The germline gives CDR1 SGHRS, CDR2 YFSETQ. CDR3 length: 19 amino acids. The CDR3 DNA is TGCGCCAGCAGCTTCTCCCGGACTGAAGCGGGGGGGTACCAAGAGACCCAGTACTTC. It yields the protein CASSFSRTEAGGYQETQYF.

This chain connects TRBV7-2 to TRBJ1-5; weak D call: TRBD1 (6 bases). Trimming left V 1 base short and J 1 base short, with 11 bases between. The CDR3 sequence is 16 residues long. Germline loops: CDR1 SGHTA, CDR2 FQGNSA. CDR3 sequence (DNA): TGTGCCAGCAGCTTAGATGCGGGGGCGAGCAATCAGCCCCAGCATTTT. The encoded protein is CASSLDAGASNQPQHF. The complete variable domain, with remaining parts taken from reference TRBV7-2 and TRBJ1-5, reads GAGVSQSPSNKVTEKGKDVELRCDPISGHTALYWYRQSLGQGLEFLIYFQGNSAPDKSGLPSDRFSAERTGGSVSTLTIQRTQQEDSAVYLCASSLDAGASNQPQHFGDGTRLSIL.

This clonotype was seen more than once but under ten times. This chain links TRBV7-6 with TRBJ2-2; D gene ambiguous. Trimming took off 2 bases at V and 5 bases at J, with 9 bases between the two ends. CDR1 is SGHVS, CDR2 FNYEAQ, per germline. This CDR3 has 14 residues. The chain's CDR3 is CASSLQMKTGELFF. CDR3 nucleotides: TGTGCCAGCAGCTTACAAATGAAAACCGGGGAGCTGTTTTTT.

The chain combines TRBV7-2 with TRBJ2-3; 9 nucleotides agree with TRBD1. Germline V gene sequence: CDR1 SGHTA, CDR2 FQGNSA. Unmatched junction bases numbered 6, after V lost 3 bases and J lost 8 bases. This CDR3 comprises 14 residues. CDR3 amino acids: CASSFGQGLGTQYF. The CDR3 DNA sequence: TGTGCCAGCAGCTTCGGACAGGGGCTGGGTACGCAGTATTTT.

This clonotype has a count of ten or more. The genes are TRBV5-1 and TRBJ1-1, with D perhaps TRBD1 (6 bases). The V end lost 5 bases, the J end lost 1 base, and 12 bases lay between the germline ends. CDR1 and CDR2 (germline): SGHRS, YFSETQ. This CDR3 spans 14 amino acids. CDR3 sequence (DNA): TGCGCCAGCAGGGCGGGACACCAGAACACTGAAGCTTTCTTT. Its protein is CASRAGHQNTEAFF.

The chain combines TRBV18 with TRBJ1-5; D is unclear. Germline assignment: CDR1 KGHSH and CDR2 LQKENI. The V and J ends lost 0 bases and 4 bases respectively, with 10 bases between them. The CDR3 loop spans 15 amino acids. The CDR3 nucleotides are TGTGCCAGCTCACCACCGGGTACGGTAAATCAGCCCCAGCATTTT. Its translation is CASSPPGTVNQPQHF.

V and J are TRBV5-4 and TRBJ1-2; D not certain. The CDR3 is 19 residues long. Trimming pared 0 bases from V and 0 bases from J, leaving 21 bases between. Germline CDR1 is SGHNT and CDR2 is YYREEE (reference sequence). Here the CDR3 reads CASSLERTASSSANYGYTF. In DNA form, the CDR3 reads TGTGCCAGCAGCTTGGAAAGGACGGCGTCCTCGTCAGCTAACTATGGCTACACCTTC.

The chain carries TRBV5-1 and TRBJ1-4; D is unresolved. CDR3 length: 14 residues. V lost 4 bases, J lost 4 bases, and 11 bases lay in between. Germline assignment: CDR1 SGHRS and CDR2 YFSETQ. CDR3 loop: CASSPRAGNEKLFF. The CDR3 DNA reads TGCGCCAGCAGCCCCCGAGCGGGTAATGAAAAACTGTTTTTT.

V gene TRBV7-2 combines with J gene TRBJ2-3; 12 bases agree with TRBD2. The germline V gene has CDR1 SGHTA and CDR2 FQGNSA. This CDR3 has 16 residues. V lost 5 bases to trimming and J lost 5 bases; unmatched junction nucleotides: 8. The CDR3: CASSLSSGGALDTQYF. The CDR3 DNA reads as TGTGCCAGCAGCCTATCTAGCGGGGGGGCCTTAGATACGCAGTATTTT.

This chain uses TRBV11-2 with TRBJ2-3; D may be TRBD1 (6 bases). V lost 2 bases and J 0 bases, leaving 12 bases between the germline ends. CDR3 length: 16 amino acids. CDR1 SGHAT and CDR2 FQNNGV come from the germline V gene. The CDR3, as DNA: TGTGCCAGCAGCTTAAGGGGGACAACTAGCACAGATACGCAGTATTTT. It encodes CASSLRGTTSTDTQYF.

The rearrangement joins TRBV20-1 to TRBJ2-2; 8 positions agree with TRBD1. The CDR3 runs to 13 residues. V shed 4 bases and J 4 bases; nucleotides not matched to a gene: 2. Germline V gene lookup returns CDR1 DFQATT and CDR2 SNEGSKA (reference sequence). CDR3 nucleotides: TGCAGTGCTAAGGACAGGGTCACCGGGGAGCTGTTTTTT. It specifies CSAKDRVTGELFF.

V and J are TRBV5-5 and TRBJ1-5; the D gene is possibly TRBD1 (6 bases). Trimming left V 4 bases short and J 5 bases short, with 16 bases between. Germline loops: CDR1 SGHKS, CDR2 YYEKEE (reference sequence). The length of the CDR3 is 15 residues. CDR3 sequence reads: CASSGLGGLDQPQHF. The CDR3, as DNA: TGTGCCAGCAGCGGACTGGGGGGGCTTGATCAGCCCCAGCATTTT.

In its sample, this clonotype was seen a few times. V is TRBV5-1 and J is TRBJ1-4; unclear D gene. The germline gives CDR1 SGHRS, CDR2 YFSETQ. This CDR3 is 16 amino acids long. Trimming removed 4 bases at V and 2 bases at J, with 15 bases between. CDR3 amino acids: CASSPGGFSTNEKLFF. The CDR3 region has the DNA TGCGCCAGCAGCCCCGGAGGGTTTTCGACTAATGAAAAACTGTTTTTT.